Only a few counts were recorded for the clone carrying this TCR beta chain. The antigen remains undetermined. The sample originates from a study of human T cells and chemical hapten exposure. Study background: Slight volume differences across pooled libraries mainly accounted for varying per-sample TCR yields. General observations from the study: High-frequency TCRs, those above 1 in 1000, stayed the same after DPC sensitization.

The library put unique molecular identifiers onto individual cDNA molecules. Authors' methods: Sample TCR totals centred on a median of around 93,000, ranging about 20,000 to 700,000. Each CDR3 protein is one row after TCRdb ran MiXCR on the RACE reads. What appears here as the V and J calls and clone size reflects TCRdb's work, not the paper's. This sample yields tens of thousands of distinct CDR3 sequences, of which roughly 8% are seen a single time; 2.5% to 3% belongs to the top ten. As to time point: healthy volunteer bleed at 2 weeks. Extraction of total RNA was performed on unfractionated whole blood. The receptor was derived from a female donor in good health. Some clones in this sample may be carry-over from other donors' samples. Sequencing used whole blood.

The CDR3 here is CSAGKTGSNEKLFF. In DNA form, the CDR3 reads TGCAGTGCGGGAAAAACAGGGTCCAATGAAAAACTGTTTTTT. J is TRBJ1-4 and V is TRBV20-1, with D perhaps matching TRBD1 (6 bases). The germline V gene has CDR1 DFQATT and CDR2 SNEGSKA (reference sequence). This CDR3 has 14 residues. The V gene lost 6 bases and the J gene lost 5 bases, with 16 bases spanning the gap.